This T cell receptor (beta chain) was captured by sequencing in a study of beta chain features in type 1 diabetes. This clone was seen a handful of times. TCRB transcripts that were expressed got sequenced, as all of the isolated RNA had been reverse transcribed. Data came from immunoSEQ multiplex PCR; TCRdb stores just in-frame clones and leaves some out. The sample holds about 340,000 clones; roughly 8% are singletons and the top ten take 0.44%. The CDR3 is 11 amino acids. Germline V gene data show CDR1 as DFQATT and CDR2 as SNEGSKA (reference sequence). The junction had 6 bases not matched to a gene; V was cut back by 6 bases and J by 8 bases.

The V call is TRBV20-1, the J call TRBJ1-1, with 7 bases aligning to TRBD1. This clonotype was obtained from a woman between 18 and 29 years old in good health. Sequenced input: central memory CD4+ T cells from blood. The CDR3, as DNA: TGCAGTGCCTGGCGACAGGGCGAAGCTTTCTTT. Translated, it gives CSAWRQGEAFF.